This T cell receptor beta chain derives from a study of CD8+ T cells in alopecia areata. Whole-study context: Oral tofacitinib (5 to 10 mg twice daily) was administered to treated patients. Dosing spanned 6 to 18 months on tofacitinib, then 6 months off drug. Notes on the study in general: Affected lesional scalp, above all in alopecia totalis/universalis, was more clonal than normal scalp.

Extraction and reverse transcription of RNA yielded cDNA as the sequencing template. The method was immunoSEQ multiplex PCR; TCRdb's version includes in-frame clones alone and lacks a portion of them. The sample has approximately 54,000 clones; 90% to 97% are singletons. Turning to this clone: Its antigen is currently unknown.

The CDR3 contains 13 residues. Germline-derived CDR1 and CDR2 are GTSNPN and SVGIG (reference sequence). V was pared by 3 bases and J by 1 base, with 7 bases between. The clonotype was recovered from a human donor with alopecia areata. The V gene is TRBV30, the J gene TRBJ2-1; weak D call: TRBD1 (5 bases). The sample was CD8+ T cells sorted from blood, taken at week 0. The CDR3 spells CAWRTESYNEQFF. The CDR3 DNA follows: TGTGCCTGGAGGACAGAGTCCTACAATGAGCAGTTCTTC.